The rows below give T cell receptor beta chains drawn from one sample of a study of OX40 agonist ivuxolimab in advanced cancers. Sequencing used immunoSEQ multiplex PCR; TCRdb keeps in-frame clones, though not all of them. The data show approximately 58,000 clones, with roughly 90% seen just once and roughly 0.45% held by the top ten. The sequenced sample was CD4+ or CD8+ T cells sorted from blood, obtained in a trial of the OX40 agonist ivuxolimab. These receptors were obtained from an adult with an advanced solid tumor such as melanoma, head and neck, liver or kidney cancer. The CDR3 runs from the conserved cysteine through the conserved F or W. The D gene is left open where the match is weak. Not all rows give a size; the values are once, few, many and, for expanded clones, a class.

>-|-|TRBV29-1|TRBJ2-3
TGCAGCGTTGTCCCGGACACTTCTAGCACAGATACGCAGTATTTT
CSVVPDTSSTDTQYF
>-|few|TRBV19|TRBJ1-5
TGTGCCAGTAGTATAGATGGCGGTGGGATAAGCAATCAGCCCCAGCATTTT
CASSIDGGGISNQPQHF
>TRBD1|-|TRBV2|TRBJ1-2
TGTGCCAGCAGTGCGGGACAGGGGGCTAACTATGGCTACACCTTC
CASSAGQGANYGYTF
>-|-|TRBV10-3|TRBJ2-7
TGTGCGGGCAGCCCGGACGGGCCCTACGAGCAGTACTTC
CAGSPDGPYEQYF
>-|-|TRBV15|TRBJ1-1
TGTGCCACCAGCAGAGGTTTCGGGACCCGAGGGTCTTACGCTGAAGCTTTCTTT
CATSRGFGTRGSYAEAFF
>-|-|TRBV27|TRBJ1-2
TGTGCCAGCAGTTTATCGTTCGGGGGATCTTACTATGGCTACACCTTC
CASSLSFGGSYYGYTF
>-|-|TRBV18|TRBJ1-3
TGTGCCAGCTCACCATCCGACTGGAGCTCTGGAAACACCATATATTTT
CASSPSDWSSGNTIYF
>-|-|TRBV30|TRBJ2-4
TGTGCCTGGGGGGCCTCAAACATTCAGTACTTC
CAWGASNIQYF
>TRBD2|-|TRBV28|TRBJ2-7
TGTGCCAGCAGGGTGTTGTCGGGGGGTAGCGAGCAGTACTTC
CASRVLSGGSEQYF
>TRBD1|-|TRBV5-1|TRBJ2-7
TGCGCCAGCAGCACGGCGGGACAGGGGACCTACGAGCAGTACTTC
CASSTAGQGTYEQYF
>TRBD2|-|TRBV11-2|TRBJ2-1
TGTGCCAGCAGTCACACTAGCGGGAGTTTTGGTGAGCAGTTCTTC
CASSHTSGSFGEQFF
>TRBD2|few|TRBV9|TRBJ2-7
TGTGCCAGCAGCGCCGTGGGGACTAGCCGGCGATACGAGCAGTACTTC
CASSAVGTSRRYEQYF
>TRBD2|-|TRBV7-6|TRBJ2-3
TGTGCCAGCAGCCGGACTAGCGGGAAGTCGGATACGCAGTATTTT
CASSRTSGKSDTQYF
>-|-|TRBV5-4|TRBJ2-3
TGTGCCAGCAGCTTGAGTATAGGAGATACGCAGTATTTT
CASSLSIGDTQYF
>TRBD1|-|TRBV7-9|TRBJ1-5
TGTGCCAGCAGCCCCCGGGGACAGGGGGCGGCGAGCAATCAGCCCCAGCATTTT
CASSPRGQGAASNQPQHF
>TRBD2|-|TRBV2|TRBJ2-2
TGTGCCAGCAGCGCCCCGGGAGGGACCGGGGAGCTGTTTTTT
CASSAPGGTGELFF
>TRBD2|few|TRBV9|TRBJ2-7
TGTGCCAGCAGCCCGACTAGCGGGATTAGGGCCGCCGAGCAGTACTTC
CASSPTSGIRAAEQYF
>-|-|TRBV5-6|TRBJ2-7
TGTGCCAGCAGCCGCCGGGACTTCGGCTACGAGCAGTACTTC
CASSRRDFGYEQYF
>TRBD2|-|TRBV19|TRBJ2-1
TGTGCCAGTAGTATGCGGACTAGCGGGAGTAGGAACAATGAGCAGTTCTTC
CASSMRTSGSRNNEQFF
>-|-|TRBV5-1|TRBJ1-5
TGCGCCAGCAGCCCCGTCGGTCAGGGAAACCCGTATAGCAATCAGCCCCAGCATTTT
CASSPVGQGNPYSNQPQHF
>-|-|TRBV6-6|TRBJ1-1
TGTGCCAGCAGACAGGGAAGGGGAGCTGAAGCTTTCTTT
CASRQGRGAEAFF
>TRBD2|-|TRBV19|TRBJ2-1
TGTGCCAGTAGTATCTCGAGCGGGACGTACAATGAGCAGTTCTTC
CASSISSGTYNEQFF
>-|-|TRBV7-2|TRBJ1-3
TGTGCCAGCAGACAAAACCCTGGAAACACCATATATTTT
CASRQNPGNTIYF
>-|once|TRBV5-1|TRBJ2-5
TGCGCCAGCAGCGAACTAATTACACAAGAGACCCAGTACTTC
CASSELITQETQYF
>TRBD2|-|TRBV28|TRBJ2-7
TGTGCCAGCAGTTTATCCGGGGCGGGAGGGCCCTACGAGCAGTACTTC
CASSLSGAGGPYEQYF
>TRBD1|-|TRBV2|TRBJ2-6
TGTGCCAGCAGTGAGTTGCGACAGGGGGCATCTGGGGCCAACGTCCTGACTTTC
CASSELRQGASGANVLTF
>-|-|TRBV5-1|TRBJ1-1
TGCGCCAGCATGCGGTCCCCGGAGAACACTGAAGCTTTCTTT
CASMRSPENTEAFF
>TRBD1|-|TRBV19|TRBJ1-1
TGTGCCAGTGGGGGGGACAGGGGAAAAGGGACTGAAGCTTTCTTT
CASGGDRGKGTEAFF